This TCR beta chain was identified in a study of blood T cell repertoires in COVID-19. Background on the study: Sites across the United States, Italy and Spain contributed samples from acute and convalescent COVID-19.

Germline V CDR1 and CDR2: MNHNY, SVGAGI (reference sequence). This CDR3 contains 14 residues. The V segment lost 7 bases and the J segment 5 bases; nucleotides outside the gene matches: 7. Assay: immunoSEQ multiplex PCR; the TCRdb copy retains only in-frame clones and omits some. Here the sample spans approximately 250,000 clones, approximately 80% being singletons. The chain combines TRBV6-6 with TRBJ1-1; 10 positions match TRBD1. Sequenced sample: peripheral blood. The TCR was taken from a man between 40 and 49 years old who had recovered from COVID-19. The CDR3 DNA reads as TGTGCCAGCATCCGACAGGGGGCGTCAACTGAAGCTTTCTTT. Translation gives CASIRQGASTEAFF.